The T cell receptor (beta chain) under discussion was sequenced for a study of T cell changes during pregnancy in multiple sclerosis. Clones were read by immunoSEQ multiplex PCR, and TCRdb kept only the in-frame ones, dropping some. The top ten clones hold around 0.76% of a sample with 50,000 or so clones, 85% to 95% of them seen once. This CDR3 is built from 18 residues. The J segment lost 5 bases and the V segment lost 4 bases, leaving 12 bases of the junction unmatched. From germline, CDR1 is MRHNA and CDR2 SNTAGT. The rearrangement links TRBV6-4 to TRBJ2-3; the match to TRBD2 covers 13 bases. Sequencing used CD4+ T cells from peripheral blood mononuclear cells, obtained in the third trimester of pregnancy. This clonotype was obtained from a female donor with multiple sclerosis, enrolled in a pregnancy study. In nucleotides, the CDR3 is TGTGCCAGCAGTGCTACTAGCGGGGGGGCTCCAGGCTTAGATACGCAGTATTTT. Protein: CASSATSGGAPGLDTQYF.